This T cell receptor (beta chain) came from a study of blood T cell repertoires in COVID-19. Across the whole study: From the United States, Italy and Spain came samples of acute and convalescent COVID-19. PBMCs, B-cell-depleted T cells, or T cells were the source of the cDNA or gDNA that made up the material.

TCRdb's copy holds only in-frame clones and misses some; the assay was immunoSEQ multiplex PCR. The table includes hundreds of thousands of clones, around nine tenths detected once. Everyone who took part was roughly 18 to 89 years old, and they came from some 23 US areas. Allocation to cohorts depended on clinical history reported by the participants. Specimen: PBMCs or T cells enriched from blood (not recorded which). This receptor was identified in a woman in her twenties or thirties with acute COVID-19.

CDR3 in amino acids: CASSLVGPGDEQFF. CDR3 DNA: TGCGCCAGCAGCTTGGTAGGACCAGGGGACGAGCAGTTCTTC. This chain connects TRBV5-1 to TRBJ2-1; a weak D match, TRBD1 (6 bases). The CDR3 covers 14 residues. V gave up 0 bases and J gave up 10 bases, with 14 bases separating them. CDR1 and CDR2 (germline): SGHRS, YFSETQ.